The 12 T cell receptor beta chains listed next were all sequenced from one sample in a study of cytomegalovirus exposure and HLA in healthy donors (dated by TCRdb to about 2017). Preparation of the library involved the immunoSEQ multiplex PCR assay. For the multiplex PCR, a mixture combining 60 forward primers for TCR Vbeta segments and 13 reverse primers for TCR Jbeta segments was used. TCRdb's version of the immuneACCESS table is confined to in-frame rearrangements and falls short of the full clone set. An unresolved V gene accounts for under half of the shortfall where checked; the remainder is of unknown origin. The sample has about 180,000 clones on record, about 69% of them singletons. About 3% of the sample rests with the top ten. Sequenced: PBMCs. The source of these receptors is a male donor in good health and CMV-seronegative.

J is TRBJ2-5 and V is TRBV10-3; D is undetermined. The CDR3 sequence is 13 residues long. Germline V gene lookup returns CDR1 ENHRY and CDR2 SYGVKD. Trimming removed 4 bases from V and 1 base from J, with 7 bases in between. This CDR3 reads CAISGPIQETQYF. In nucleotides, the CDR3 is TGTGCCATCAGTGGGCCAATCCAAGAGACCCAGTACTTC.

Remarks on this clone: An end of the junction differs from the germline gene, which may be a read error. The sample has other DNA sequences that encode this CDR3 too. The chain combines TRBV15 with TRBJ1-1, with TRBD1 identical over 7 bases. The CDR3 has 13 residues. CDR1 and CDR2 from the germline V gene are LNHNV and YYDKDF (reference sequence). In DNA form, the CDR3 reads TGTGCCACCAGCAGCAGGGGGAACACTGAAGCCTTCTTT. As protein: CATSSRGNTEAFF.

The chain uses TRBV7-2 and TRBJ2-5; TRBD2 might be the D (6 bases). The CDR3 is 15 amino acids. Germline values: CDR1 SGHTA, CDR2 FQGNSA. V shed 1 base and J shed 4 bases, with 13 bases lying between them. The CDR3 sequence is CASSLGGDPRETQYF. CDR3 DNA: TGTGCCAGCAGCTTAGGGGGGGATCCTCGAGAGACCCAGTACTTC. Complete variable domain (other parts from reference TRBV7-2 and TRBJ2-5): GAGVSQSPSNKVTEKGKDVELRCDPISGHTALYWYRQSLGQGLEFLIYFQGNSAPDKSGLPSDRFSAERTGGSVSTLTIQRTQQEDSAVYLCASSLGGDPRETQYFGPGTRLLVL.

The rearrangement joins TRBV4-1 to TRBJ2-1; D possibly corresponds to TRBD2 (6 bases). This CDR3 spans 17 amino acids. V was pared by 3 bases and J by 0 bases, with 15 bases between. CDR1 is MGHRA and CDR2 is YSYEKL in the germline V gene. In nucleotides, the CDR3 is TGCGCCAGCAGCCATTCCGGGACTCCGAGCTCCTACAATGAGCAGTTCTTC. Protein product: CASSHSGTPSSYNEQFF.

The chain has TRBV4-3 and TRBJ1-2; tentative D call: TRBD1 (5 bases). The V end was cut by 1 base, the J end by 9 bases, with 15 bases between. Germline V lookup: CDR1 LGHNA, CDR2 YSLEER. The CDR3 runs to 14 residues. CDR3 protein: CASSQGARARSYTF. DNA of the CDR3: TGCGCCAGCAGCCAAGGCGCCAGGGCCCGCAGCTACACCTTC.

In DNA, the CDR3 is TGTGCTAGTGGTTTTTCCCTCACCCCCGGCTATGGCTACACCTTC. As protein: CASGFSLTPGYGYTF. The V call is TRBV12-5, the J call TRBJ1-2, with D unclear. This CDR3 is built from 15 residues. Germline lookup yields CDR1 LGHNT and CDR2 FRNRAP. Trimming took 3 bases from V and 4 from J, leaving 15 bases between them.

The chain links TRBV13 to TRBJ2-3, with no clear D. V was pared by 7 bases and J by 1 base, with 12 bases between. The CDR3 extends over 14 amino acids. From germline, CDR1 is PRHDT and CDR2 FYEKMQ (reference sequence). The CDR3 nucleotides read TGTGCCAGCATCCAATTAAGAGGCACAGATACGCAGTATTTT. This translates into CASIQLRGTDTQYF.

The chain recombines TRBV29-1 with TRBJ1-3; weak D call: TRBD1 (5 bases). Germline V gives CDR1 SQVTM, CDR2 ANQGSEA. V lost 3 bases to trimming and J lost 2 bases, with 14 bases between them. This CDR3 comprises 15 residues. In nucleotides, the CDR3 is TGCAGCGTTGATTACGGGGGGAGGACTGGAAACACCATATATTTT. Its translation: CSVDYGGRTGNTIYF.

The CDR3 sequence is CASGTARTDTQYF. The DNA for the CDR3 is TGTGCCAGCGGGACAGCCCGCACAGATACGCAGTATTTT. The chain recombines TRBV6-1 with TRBJ2-3; 7 nucleotides agree with TRBD1. The germline V gene has CDR1 MNHNS and CDR2 SASEGT. V dropped 8 bases and J dropped 1; count of bases not matched to a gene: 3. CDR3 length equals 13 residues.

This clone was observed a handful of times. The V gene is TRBV7-9, the J gene TRBJ1-2; D is ambiguous. The CDR3 totals 13 residues. V was cut by 10 bases and J by 4 bases, with 16 bases left in between. Germline V gives CDR1 SEHNR, CDR2 FQNEAQ (reference sequence). The CDR3 nucleotides read TGTGCCACCCTCTGGGGAGGGAGCTATGGCTACACCTTC. This gives the protein CATLWGGSYGYTF.

The V call is TRBV5-1, the J call TRBJ1-2; 7 bases are shared with TRBD1. CDR1 and CDR2 from the germline V gene are SGHRS and YFSETQ. The junction had 6 bases not matched to a gene; V was cut back by 3 bases and J by 4 bases. CDR3 length equals 14 residues. The CDR3 here is CASSSQGESYGYTF. CDR3 DNA: TGCGCCAGCAGCTCCCAGGGGGAGAGCTATGGCTACACCTTC.

The chain joins TRBV13 to TRBJ2-3; no firm D call. V lost 5 bases to trimming and J lost 1 base, with 13 bases between them. The CDR3 has 15 residues. Germline values: CDR1 PRHDT, CDR2 FYEKMQ (reference sequence). In DNA form, the CDR3 reads TGTGCCAGCAGCCTCGCAACAGCTCGCACAGATACGCAGTATTTT. It codes for CASSLATARTDTQYF.